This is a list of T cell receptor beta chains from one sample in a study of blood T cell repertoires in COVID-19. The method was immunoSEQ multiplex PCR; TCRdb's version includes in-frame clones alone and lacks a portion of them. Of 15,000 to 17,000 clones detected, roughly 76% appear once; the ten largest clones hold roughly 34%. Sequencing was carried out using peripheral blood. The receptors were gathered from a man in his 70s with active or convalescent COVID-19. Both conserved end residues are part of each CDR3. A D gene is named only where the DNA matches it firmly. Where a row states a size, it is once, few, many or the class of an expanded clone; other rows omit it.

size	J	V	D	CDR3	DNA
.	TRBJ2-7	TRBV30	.	CAWRRGYEQYF	TGTGCCTGGAGACGGGGCTACGAGCAGTACTTC
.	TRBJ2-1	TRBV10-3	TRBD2	CAIKELAGYNEQFF	TGTGCCATCAAGGAACTAGCGGGGTACAATGAGCAGTTCTTC
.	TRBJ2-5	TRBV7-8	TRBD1	CASSSRGPQETQYF	TGTGCCAGCAGCTCCAGGGGGCCCCAAGAGACCCAGTACTTC
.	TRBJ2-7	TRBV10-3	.	CAISDYRDTPPQYF	TGTGCCATCAGTGATTACCGGGACACCCCACCCCAGTACTTC
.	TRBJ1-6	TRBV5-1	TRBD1	CASTLDRGNSPLHF	TGCGCCAGCACTTTGGACAGGGGCAATTCACCCCTCCACTTT
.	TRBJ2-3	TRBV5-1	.	CASSPGSPDTQYF	TGCGCCAGCAGTCCCGGGTCCCCGGATACGCAGTATTTT
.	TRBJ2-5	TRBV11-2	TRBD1	CASTRTGGVETQYF	TGTGCCAGCACTCGGACAGGGGGAGTTGAGACCCAGTACTTC
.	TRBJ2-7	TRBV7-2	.	CASSPLSYEQYF	TGTGCCAGCAGCCCCCTCTCCTACGAGCAGTACTTC
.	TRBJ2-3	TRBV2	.	CASSEAKGPRQYF	TGTGCCAGCAGTGAAGCTAAGGGGCCCCGTCAGTATTTT
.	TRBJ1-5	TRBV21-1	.	CASSKDEGDHSNQPQHF	TGTGCCAGCAGCAAAGATGAGGGGGATCATAGCAATCAGCCCCAGCATTTT
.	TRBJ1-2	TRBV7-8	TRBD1	CASSPHWTGNGYTF	TGTGCCAGCAGCCCCCACTGGACAGGGAATGGCTACACCTTC
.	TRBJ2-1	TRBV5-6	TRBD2	CASSLLASGTRNEQFF	TGTGCCAGCAGCTTGTTGGCTAGCGGGACAAGGAATGAGCAGTTCTTC
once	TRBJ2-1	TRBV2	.	CASSEDQRYYNEQFF	TGTGCCAGCAGTGAAGACCAACGCTACTACAATGAGCAGTTCTTC
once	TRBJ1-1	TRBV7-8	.	CASSLVGGATEAFF	TGTGCCAGCAGCTTAGTAGGGGGGGCGACTGAAGCTTTCTTT
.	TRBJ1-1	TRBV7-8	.	CASSPDRFNTEAFF	TGTGCCAGCAGCCCCGACAGGTTTAACACTGAAGCTTTCTTT
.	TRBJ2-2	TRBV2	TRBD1	CASRRTGSDTGELFF	TGTGCCAGCAGGAGGACAGGGTCGGACACCGGGGAGCTGTTTTTT
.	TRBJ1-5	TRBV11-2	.	CASSLRPLGQPQHF	TGTGCCAGCAGCTTAAGGCCCTTGGGCCAGCCCCAGCATTTT
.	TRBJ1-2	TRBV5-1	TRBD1	CASSPQTGKYGYTF	TGCGCCAGCAGCCCTCAGACAGGGAAATATGGCTACACCTTC
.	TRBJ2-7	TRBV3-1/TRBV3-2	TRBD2	CASSPGLAVYEQYF	TGTGCCAGCAGCCCGGGACTAGCGGTCTACGAGCAGTACTTC
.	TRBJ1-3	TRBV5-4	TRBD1	CASSLAAGGGSGNTIYF	TGTGCCAGCAGCTTGGCGGCAGGGGGCGGCTCTGGAAACACCATATATTTT
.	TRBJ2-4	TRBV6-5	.	CASKDRGYIQYF	TGTGCCAGCAAGGACCGAGGGTACATTCAGTACTTC
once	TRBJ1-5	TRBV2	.	CASSERSGNQPQHF	TGTGCCAGCAGTGAGAGGTCGGGCAATCAGCCCCAGCATTTT
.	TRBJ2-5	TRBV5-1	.	CASSPQGRQETQYF	TGCGCCAGCAGCCCCCAGGGTCGGCAAGAGACCCAGTACTTC
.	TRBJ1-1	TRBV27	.	CASSPSASGEAFF	TGTGCCAGCAGTCCCAGTGCGTCGGGGGAAGCTTTCTTT
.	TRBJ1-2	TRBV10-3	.	CAISVSTGTYGYTF	TGTGCCATCAGTGTATCAACAGGGACCTATGGCTACACCTTC
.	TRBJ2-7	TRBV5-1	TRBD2	CASSVAGEYYEQYF	TGCGCCAGCAGTGTAGCGGGAGAGTACTACGAGCAGTACTTC
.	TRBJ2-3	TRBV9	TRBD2	CASSRGLAGGRDTQYF	TGTGCCAGCAGCCGGGGACTAGCGGGAGGGAGGGATACGCAGTATTTT
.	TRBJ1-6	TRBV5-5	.	CASSLAGEDSPLHF	TGTGCCAGCAGCTTGGCCGGGGAGGATTCACCCCTCCACTTT
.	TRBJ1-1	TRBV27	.	CASSLFVGGETEAFF	TGTGCCAGCAGTTTATTCGTAGGGGGTGAGACTGAAGCTTTCTTT
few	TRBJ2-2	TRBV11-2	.	CASGRTGPSTGELFF	TGTGCCAGCGGCCGTACGGGTCCGTCCACCGGGGAGCTGTTTTTT
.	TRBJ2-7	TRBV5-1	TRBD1	CASSFVTGGDEQYF	TGCGCCAGCAGCTTCGTAACAGGGGGAGACGAGCAGTACTTC
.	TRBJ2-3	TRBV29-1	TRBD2	CSGLAQRLSTDTQYF	TGCAGCGGACTAGCGCAGAGACTAAGCACAGATACGCAGTATTTT
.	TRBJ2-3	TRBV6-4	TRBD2	CASRAGLAATDTQYF	TGTGCCAGCAGGGCCGGACTAGCGGCCACAGATACGCAGTATTTT
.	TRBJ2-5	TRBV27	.	CASSSYAGQPRETQYF	TGTGCCAGCAGTTCCTACGCCGGACAACCTCGGGAGACCCAGTACTTC
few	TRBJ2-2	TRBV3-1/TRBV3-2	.	CASSQDRHPTAELFF	TGTGCCAGCAGCCAAGACAGACATCCCACCGCGGAGCTGTTTTTT
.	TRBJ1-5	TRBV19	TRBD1	CASNTGDSNQPQHF	TGTGCCAGTAATACAGGGGATAGCAATCAGCCCCAGCATTTT
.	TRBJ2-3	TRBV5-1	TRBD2	CASSSTGTSRADTQYF	TGCGCCAGCAGCTCCACCGGGACTAGTAGGGCAGATACGCAGTATTTT
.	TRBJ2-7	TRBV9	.	CASSVGQGQSYEQYF	TGTGCCAGCAGCGTAGGGCAGGGGCAGTCCTACGAGCAGTACTTC
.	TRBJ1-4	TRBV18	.	CASSPYNRGSEKLFF	TGTGCCAGCTCACCCTATAATCGCGGGTCCGAAAAACTGTTTTTT
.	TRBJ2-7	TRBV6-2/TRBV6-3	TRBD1	CASSYDPRQGISYEQYF	TGTGCCAGCAGTTACGATCCTAGACAGGGCATTTCCTACGAGCAGTACTTC
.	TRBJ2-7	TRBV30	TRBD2	CAWTQRRVAGPEYEQYF	TGTGCCTGGACCCAAAGGAGAGTAGCGGGACCCGAATACGAGCAGTACTTC
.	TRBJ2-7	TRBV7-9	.	CASRDDQGGYEQYF	TGTGCCAGCAGAGACGACCAAGGGGGCTACGAGCAGTACTTC